This TCR beta chain was sequenced during a study of tissue-resident memory T cells in lung cancer (dated by TCRdb to the late 2010s). Turning to the overall study: TCR beta-chain sequencing compared paired tumor TRM and tumor non-TRM populations from approximately eleven lung cancer patients.

A BD FACSAria-II was used to sort CD8+ T cells by CD103 expression straight into ice-cold TRIzol LS reagent. Lung tumor tissue was collected fresh at the time of surgical resection. Fresh cells were Fc receptor-blocked, then stained for CD45, CD4, CD3, CD8A and CD103, with DAPI used for live/dead discrimination. A miRNeasy kit was used to purify total RNA from the sorted CD103+ and CD103- CD8+ T cells. Sorting of tumor-infiltrating CD8+ cytotoxic T cells by CD103 expression was used to split tissue-resident memory (TRM) cells from non-TRM cells. Patients with treatment-naive lung cancer were used as donors. Patients with respiratory malignancies who were newly diagnosed and untreated were prospectively recruited upon referral. Overall results and qualifications from the work: Expanded clonotypes accounted for around 79% of tumor TRM repertoires on average, versus approximately 50% of tumor non-TRM repertoires. Compared with tumor non-TRM cells, tumor TRM cells had a significantly more restricted TCR repertoire, with lower Shannon-Wiener and inverse Simpson diversity.

The instrument was an Illumina MiSeq. The TCR sequencing libraries included unique molecular identifiers and were indexed using TruSeq single indexes. Per the original workflow: With default settings for both tools, TCR reads were mapped and error-corrected using MIGEC v1.2.7 and then analyzed using VDJtools v1.1.7. Shannon-Wiener and inverse Simpson indices, computed in VDJtools, were used to quantify repertoire diversity. A TCRbeta clonotype was considered expanded if the clonotype met a frequency threshold of at least three. Statistical comparisons of TCR diversity between tumor TRM and non-TRM populations used Wilcoxon rank-sum tests across fewer than twelve patients. The public sequencing data were trimmed at Q25 with fastp and processed into clonotypes with MiXCR by TCRdb, which kept only in-frame beta chains. For every CDR3 protein sequence, its rows merge into one entry that carries the most common genes and DNA. TCRdb, rather than the study authors, made the V and J calls. The sample table contains about 260 distinct CDR3 sequences; only one count was recorded for almost 25% of them. Together, the top ten hold 41% of the sample.

With respect to this clonotype: It lacks a known antigen. The junction differs from germline at one of its ends, possibly a read error.

CDR1 and CDR2 were assigned from the germline V gene as MNHEY and SVGAGI. The CDR3 holds 15 amino acids from the cysteine to the phenylalanine. This entry keeps only the CDR3 DNA: 45 bases, framed from base 1. The chain joins TRBV6-5 to TRBJ2-3, and TRBD1 aligns with 8 junction nucleotides. Sample: CD103- CD8+ T cells from lung tumor tissue. Sample cell subset or site, as interpreted from the label and publication: non-TRM CD8+ CTLs. The origin of this receptor is a human donor with treatment-naive lung cancer (subtype not recorded). The DNA is as follows: TGTGCCAGCAGTTGGGGCAGGGGGCATACAGATACGCAATATTTT. Its protein reads: CASSWGRGHTDTQYF.